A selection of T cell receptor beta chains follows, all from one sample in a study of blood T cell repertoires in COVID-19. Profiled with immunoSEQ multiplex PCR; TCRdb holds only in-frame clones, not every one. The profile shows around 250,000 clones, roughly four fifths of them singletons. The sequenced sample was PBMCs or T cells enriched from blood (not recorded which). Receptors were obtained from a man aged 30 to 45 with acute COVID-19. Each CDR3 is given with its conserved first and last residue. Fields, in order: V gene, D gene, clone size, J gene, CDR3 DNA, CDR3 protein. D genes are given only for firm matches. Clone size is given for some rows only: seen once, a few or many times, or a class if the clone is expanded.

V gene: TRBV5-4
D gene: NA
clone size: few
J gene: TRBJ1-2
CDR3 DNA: TGTGCCAGCAGCTTGGCTCAGACAGCCCTCGGCTACACCTTC
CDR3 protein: CASSLAQTALGYTF

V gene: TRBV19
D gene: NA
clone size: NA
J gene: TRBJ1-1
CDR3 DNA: TGTGCCAGTAGTATATCGGTGAACACTGAAGCTTTCTTT
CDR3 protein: CASSISVNTEAFF

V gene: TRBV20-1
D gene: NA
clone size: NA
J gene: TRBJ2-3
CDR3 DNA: TGCAGTGCTAGCTTCACAGATACGCAGTATTTT
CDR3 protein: CSASFTDTQYF

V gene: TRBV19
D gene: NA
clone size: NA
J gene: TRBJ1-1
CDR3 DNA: TGTGCCAGTTCCCAGGGAATCACTGAAGCTTTCTTT
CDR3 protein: CASSQGITEAFF

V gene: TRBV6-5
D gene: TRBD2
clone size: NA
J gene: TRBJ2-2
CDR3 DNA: TGTGCCAGCAGCCTAGCGGGGGAATACACCGGGGAGCTGTTTTTT
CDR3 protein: CASSLAGEYTGELFF

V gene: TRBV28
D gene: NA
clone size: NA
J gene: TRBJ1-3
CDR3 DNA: TGTGCCAGCAGTTTCATAGCAGGGGTCGGAAACACCATATATTTT
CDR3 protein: CASSFIAGVGNTIYF

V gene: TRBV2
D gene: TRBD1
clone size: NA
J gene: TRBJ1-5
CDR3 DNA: TGTGCCAGTGCTACAGGGGTGAGTCAGCCCCAGCATTTT
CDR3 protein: CASATGVSQPQHF

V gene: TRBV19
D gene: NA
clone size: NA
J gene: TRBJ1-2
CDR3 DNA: TGTGCCAGTAGCTGGCAATATGGCTACACCTTC
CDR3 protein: CASSWQYGYTF

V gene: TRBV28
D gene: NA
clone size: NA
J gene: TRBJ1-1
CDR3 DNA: TGTGCCAGCACCCTGGGTGGGGGGGGCATGAACACTGAAGCTTTCTTT
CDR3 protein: CASTLGGGGMNTEAFF

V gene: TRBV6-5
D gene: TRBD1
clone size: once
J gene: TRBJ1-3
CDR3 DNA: TGTGCCAGCAGTCCTCCAGGGGGCAAGGACACCATATATTTT
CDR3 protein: CASSPPGGKDTIYF

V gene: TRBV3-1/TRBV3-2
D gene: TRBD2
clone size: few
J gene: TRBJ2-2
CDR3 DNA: TGTGCCAGCAGCCAAGATTCCAGCGGGAGGGCCGCCGGGGAGCTGTTTTTT
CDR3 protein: CASSQDSSGRAAGELFF

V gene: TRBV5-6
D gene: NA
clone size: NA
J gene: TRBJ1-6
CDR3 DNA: TGTGCCAGCAGCTTGGGGGGACAAATCAATAATTCACCCCTCCACTTT
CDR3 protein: CASSLGGQINNSPLHF

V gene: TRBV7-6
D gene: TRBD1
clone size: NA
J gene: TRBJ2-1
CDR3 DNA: TGTGCCAGCAGCTTAACACCAGGGGGCCCTTACAATGAGCAGTTCTTC
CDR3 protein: CASSLTPGGPYNEQFF

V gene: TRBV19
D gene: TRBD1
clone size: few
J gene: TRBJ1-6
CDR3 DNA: TGTGCCAGTAGTACCCGGGACAGGGTTTCACCCCTCCACTTT
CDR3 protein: CASSTRDRVSPLHF

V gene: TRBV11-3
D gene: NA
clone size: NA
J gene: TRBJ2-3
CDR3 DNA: TGTGCCAGCAGCCCCCCACCCAGGGCCCCAGATACGCAGTATTTT
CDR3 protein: CASSPPPRAPDTQYF

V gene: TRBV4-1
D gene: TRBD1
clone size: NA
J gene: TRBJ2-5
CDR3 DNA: TGCGCCAGCAGCCAAGAAAGGGGGCGCGTCGAGACCCAGTACTTC
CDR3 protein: CASSQERGRVETQYF

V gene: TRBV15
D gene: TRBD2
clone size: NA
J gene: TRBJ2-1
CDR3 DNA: TGTGCCACCAGCAGATTTAGCGGGGGGGCCCTATTCTCCTACAATGAGCAGTTCTTC
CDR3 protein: CATSRFSGGALFSYNEQFF

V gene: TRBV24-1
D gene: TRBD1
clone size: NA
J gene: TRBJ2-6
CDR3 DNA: TGTGCCACCAGTGAGGGACAGGGAACTCCCGGGGCCAACGTCCTGACTTTC
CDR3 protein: CATSEGQGTPGANVLTF

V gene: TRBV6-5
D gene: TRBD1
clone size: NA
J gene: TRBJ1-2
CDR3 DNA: TGTGCCAGCAGCCTGGACAGGGGGGTCTATGGCTACACCTTC
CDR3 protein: CASSLDRGVYGYTF

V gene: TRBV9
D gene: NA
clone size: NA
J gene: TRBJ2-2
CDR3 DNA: TGTGCCAGCCTCTCGTCCGGGGAGCTGTTTTTT
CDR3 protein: CASLSSGELFF

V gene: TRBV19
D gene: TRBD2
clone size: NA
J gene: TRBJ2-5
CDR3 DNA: TGTGCCAGTAGTATAAGACTAGCTGCCCAAGAGACCCAGTACTTC
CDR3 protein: CASSIRLAAQETQYF